A single T cell receptor (beta chain) is shown here with its context. The entry originates in a study of blood T cell repertoires in COVID-19. In the original analysis: Cell counts per sample came from amplifying reference gene primers. The data were produced by immunoSEQ multiplex PCR, yet TCRdb's version contains in-frame clones alone and is incomplete. V and J calls and clone size are copied from that table; D and trimming were computed from the DNA. The sample carries about 54,000 clones, about nine tenths recorded once. This receptor was identified in a man in his 60s with active COVID-19. The sequenced sample consisted of peripheral blood.

CDR3 amino acids: CASSSRGTEAFF. The CDR3 DNA reads TGTGCCAGCAGCTCTAGGGGGACTGAAGCTTTCTTT. This sequence joins TRBV3-1 (or the pseudogene TRBV3-2) and TRBJ1-1, with D perhaps TRBD1 (6 bases). The V and J ends lost 5 bases and 5 bases respectively, with 9 bases between them. Looked up from germline, CDR1 is LGHDT and CDR2 is YNNKEL (reference sequence). CDR3 length: 12 residues.